Given below is one TCR beta chain in context. Its specificity is not known. TCRdb's copy holds only in-frame clones and misses some; the assay was immunoSEQ multiplex PCR. There are under 200,000 clones in the sample; 80% to 90% occur only once, and around 2.9% lies in the top ten. These data are taken from a study of T cell responses to AZD1222 COVID-19 vaccine. Notes on the study in general: After the peak T cell response, and only then, were repertoires sampled. Nearly half of the spike-specific TCRs reportedly recognize variant regions that carry no mutations. Recipients of AZD1222 seropositive at baseline numbered only 6 or 7. Recipients of two AZD1222 doses showed rising Spike-specific TCR breadth and depth.

The CDR3 consists of 14 residues. With 0 bases removed from V and 5 bases from J, the gap between germline ends came to 11 bases. Germline assignment: CDR1 MNHNY and CDR2 SVGAGI (reference sequence). The material sequenced was peripheral blood, taken on day 0 of MenACWY control vaccination. The chain has TRBV6-6 and TRBJ2-7, with D unclear. The origin of this receptor is an adult in good health. The CDR3 reads CASSYSYSPHEQYF. The CDR3 DNA reads TGTGCCAGCAGTTACTCATATAGCCCCCACGAGCAGTACTTC.